The present T cell receptor (beta chain) was sequenced within a study of CD8+ T cells in alopecia areata. Study findings and constraints: Although TCR sharing was seen in mice, sharing across patients was less clear, possibly for HLA-related reasons. On tofacitinib, scalp and blood still held many of the expanded lesional clones. In lesional scalp, particularly from alopecia totalis/universalis, clonality was higher than in normal scalp.

As to this clone: Its cognate antigen is unknown.

Treatment: oral pan-JAK inhibitor, 5-10 mg twice daily. Peripheral blood samples and lesional scalp punch biopsies were obtained from alopecia areata patients. It was cDNA, reverse transcribed from extracted RNA, that served as the sequencing template. Profiling relied on immunoSEQ multiplex PCR, and the TCRdb table lists in-frame clones only, not all of them. The data contain approximately 6,900 clones, 65% to 75% of them singletons. Germline V gene data show CDR1 as SGHVS and CDR2 as FNYEAQ. CDR3 length: 13 amino acids. This sample comprised skin, obtained at week 4, from a patient treated with tofacitinib. The chain has TRBV7-6 and TRBJ2-5; D gene ambiguous. The J call is doubtful: the DNA matches TRBJ2-7 better. This sequence originates from a human donor with alopecia areata. This CDR3 reads CASSLKYSYEQYF. The CDR3 DNA follows: TGTGCCAGCAGCTTAAAGTACTCCTACGAGCAGTACTTC.